This T cell receptor (beta chain) was sequenced during a study of shared clonotypes between healthy human individuals. Germline V lookup: CDR1 ENHRY, CDR2 SYGVKD. The CDR3 consists of 14 residues. V gave up 6 bases and J gave up 4 bases, with 15 bases separating them. Comment on this clone: Its antigen is unknown.

Only in-frame clones appear in the TCRdb table, and some are missing; sequencing was by immunoSEQ multiplex PCR. The repertoire includes nearly 750,000 clones, around 77% of them detected once, and around 1.8% sits in the top ten. Study-level results: Sorted-subset samples were not fully sequenced, rarefaction indicated.

The rearrangement links TRBV10-3 to TRBJ2-5, with D perhaps TRBD2 (5 bases). Material for sequencing was memory CD4+ T cells sorted from blood. Subset noted: CD45RA-negative fraction. The receptor was derived from a young woman in good health. CDR3 nucleotides: TGTGCCATCAGGACGGACTCAAGCGGAGAGACCCAGTACTTC. Amino acid sequence: CAIRTDSSGETQYF.